The next 5 T cell receptor beta chains were all read from a single sample in a study of blood T cell repertoires in COVID-19 (dated by TCRdb to the early 2020s). Library method: the immunoSEQ multiplex PCR assay. The table was pulled from immuneACCESS by TCRdb, which kept in-frame rearrangements only. Such tables lose some clones; where checked, under half of the loss comes from unresolved V genes, and the rest has no known cause. Counted in this sample were about 160,000 clones; less than 85% of them appeared once. The ten largest clones add up to around a sixth of the sample. The sequenced sample was PBMCs or T cells enriched from blood (not recorded which). The receptors were sampled from a man in his sixties who had recovered from COVID-19.

V gene TRBV5-6 combines with J gene TRBJ1-5; 7 bases are shared with TRBD1. Germline V gives CDR1 SGHDT, CDR2 YYEEEE. The V segment lost 0 bases and the J segment 4 bases; nucleotides outside the gene matches: 1. The CDR3 is 14 residues long. This CDR3 reads CASSLVGQNQPQHF. The CDR3, as DNA: TGTGCCAGCAGCTTGGTGGGACAGAATCAGCCCCAGCATTTT.

This chain uses TRBV27 with TRBJ1-1; weak D call: TRBD1 (5 bases). Germline V gives CDR1 MNHEY, CDR2 SMNVEV (reference sequence). Trimming removed 3 bases at V and 7 bases at J, with 6 bases between. CDR3 length: 11 residues. CDR3 loop: CASSLGREAFF. The DNA of the CDR3 is TGTGCCAGCAGTTTGGGGCGTGAAGCTTTCTTT.

J is TRBJ1-2 and V is TRBV5-1; 8 bases agree with TRBD1. The CDR3 is 15 residues long. The V segment lost 3 bases and the J segment 7 bases; nucleotides outside the gene matches: 11. CDR1 is SGHRS, CDR2 YFSETQ, per germline. The CDR3 loop reads CASSYDSGGVGGYTF. CDR3 DNA sequence: TGCGCCAGCAGCTACGATTCAGGGGGCGTGGGTGGCTACACCTTC.

This clone was detected a few times. This chain links TRBV3-1 (or the pseudogene TRBV3-2) with TRBJ2-7; 12 bases map to TRBD2. The CDR3 runs 16 residues. V was clipped by 4 bases and J by 4 bases; unmatched bases: 8. The germline V gene has CDR1 LGHDT and CDR2 YNNKEL (reference sequence). The CDR3 here is CASSPETSGRIYEQYF. In DNA, the CDR3 is TGTGCCAGCAGCCCTGAGACTAGCGGGAGAATTTACGAGCAGTACTTC.

The chain is built from TRBV6-4 and TRBJ2-3; 11 positions match TRBD2. This CDR3 contains 19 residues. Germline loops: CDR1 MRHNA, CDR2 SNTAGT. The junction had 15 bases not matched to a gene; V was cut back by 3 bases and J by 4 bases. The CDR3 loop is CASSEYEASGRRRADTQYF. CDR3 DNA sequence: TGTGCCAGCAGTGAGTATGAGGCTAGCGGGAGGAGACGGGCAGATACGCAGTATTTT.